The 21 T cell receptor beta chains below come from one sample, sequenced in a study of cytomegalovirus exposure and HLA in healthy donors. Repertoires were generated with immunoSEQ multiplex PCR, while TCRdb's copy carries only in-frame clones and drops some. The sample gives 55,000 to 65,000 clones, 85% to 95% of which show up once; 0.9% to 1.4% is in the top ten. The source material was PBMCs. The receptors derive from a man between 18 and 29 years old in good health and CMV-seronegative.

The chain is built from TRBV11-2 and TRBJ2-7; TRBD2 is a possible D gene (6 bases). This CDR3 has 12 amino acids. V was pared by 8 bases and J by 4 bases, with 12 bases between. Germline lookup yields CDR1 SGHAT and CDR2 FQNNGV. The CDR3 DNA is TGTGCCAGCTCGCGGGACGCATACGAGCAGTACTTC. It is translated as CASSRDAYEQYF.

The V gene is TRBV27, the J gene TRBJ2-7; TRBD2 might be the D (6 bases). Germline CDR1 is MNHEY and CDR2 is SMNVEV (reference sequence). V lost 3 bases to trimming and J lost 1 base, with 13 bases between them. The CDR3 sequence is 15 residues long. The CDR3 loop reads CASSLSGWGSYEQYF. CDR3 DNA sequence: TGTGCCAGCAGTTTGAGCGGGTGGGGTTCCTACGAGCAGTACTTC.

The genes are TRBV7-9 and TRBJ2-1; weak D call: TRBD2 (5 bases). Trimming stripped 5 bases from V and 3 bases from J, with 11 bases between. This CDR3 region has 14 residues. Germline V lookup: CDR1 SEHNR, CDR2 FQNEAQ (reference sequence). The CDR3: CASSGTGNYNEQFF. The CDR3 DNA follows: TGTGCCAGCAGCGGTACGGGGAACTACAATGAGCAGTTCTTC.

V gene TRBV6-6 combines with J gene TRBJ1-1, with 9 bases identical to TRBD1. This CDR3 comprises 14 residues. Germline V gene sequence: CDR1 MNHNY, CDR2 SVGAGI (reference sequence). Trimming cost V 2 bases and J 5 bases; bases outside gene matches: 3. The CDR3, as DNA: TGTGCCAGCAGTTACGACAGGGGGAGGACTGAAGCTTTCTTT. Protein product: CASSYDRGRTEAFF.

CDR3 sequence (DNA): TGCGCCAGCAGTTGGAAAGTTGGGACATTCACCGGGGAGCTGTTTTTT. This gives the protein CASSWKVGTFTGELFF. The rearrangement uses TRBV4-3 and TRBJ2-2; D may be TRBD1 (6 bases). This CDR3 has 16 amino acids. Germline loops: CDR1 LGHNA, CDR2 YSLEER. V lost 6 bases, J lost 4 bases, and 18 bases lay in between.

The chain uses TRBV27 and TRBJ2-7; no reliable D call. The germline V and J ends were trimmed by 6 bases and 3 bases, with 12 bases remaining between them. CDR1 MNHEY and CDR2 SMNVEV come from the germline V gene (reference sequence). CDR3 length: 13 amino acids. CDR3 DNA: TGTGCCAGCAGAAGAAATCCGGGCTACGAGCAGTACTTC. It encodes CASRRNPGYEQYF.

The chain links TRBV4-3 to TRBJ2-6; the D is unclear. The CDR3 has 15 residues. CDR1 is LGHNA, CDR2 YSLEER, per germline. Trimming shortened V by 4 bases and J by 3 bases, and 10 bases separated the two germline ends. The CDR3 spells CASSPTGFGANVLTF. CDR3 nucleotides: TGCGCCAGCAGCCCTACCGGGTTTGGGGCCAACGTCCTGACTTTC.

There are a few counts of this clone. The chain employs TRBV10-1 and TRBJ2-2; D might be TRBD1 (5 bases). Germline V gives CDR1 WNHNN, CDR2 SYGVQD (reference sequence). The V and J ends lost 6 bases and 1 base respectively, with 9 bases between them. The CDR3 has 14 amino acids. The CDR3 nucleotides are TGCGCCAGCAGGGCCACAGGGAACACCGGGGAGCTGTTTTTT. Translating gives CASRATGNTGELFF.

As DNA, the CDR3 is TGCGCCAGCAGCCAAAATCTAGCGGAAGAGACCCAGTACTTC. Protein sequence: CASSQNLAEETQYF. The V gene is TRBV4-3, the J gene TRBJ2-5; TRBD2 matches at 7 bases. The germline V gene encodes CDR1 LGHNA and CDR2 YSLEER. Trimming at V came to 2 bases and at J to 3 bases, leaving 3 bases not matched to a gene. This CDR3 region has 14 residues.

This chain connects TRBV6-6 to TRBJ1-1, with D perhaps TRBD1 (6 bases). Looked up from germline, CDR1 is MNHNY and CDR2 is SVGAGI (reference sequence). Trimming took 2 bases from V and 5 from J, leaving 9 bases between them. The CDR3 loop spans 13 amino acids. CDR3: CASSYGRGTEAFF. The CDR3 region has the DNA TGTGCCAGCAGTTACGGCAGGGGTACTGAAGCTTTCTTT.

The chain carries TRBV4-3 and TRBJ2-3, with 11 bases fitting TRBD2. The V and J ends lost 0 bases and 1 base, in that order; junction bases with no gene match: 3. Germline V lookup: CDR1 LGHNA, CDR2 YSLEER. This CDR3 region has 17 residues. This CDR3 reads CASSQEVLAGGTDTQYF. The CDR3 nucleotides read TGCGCCAGCAGCCAAGAGGTACTAGCGGGAGGCACAGATACGCAGTATTTT.

The chain recombines TRBV9 with TRBJ2-5; the match to TRBD2 covers 11 bases. Germline lookup yields CDR1 SGDLS and CDR2 YYNGEE. The CDR3 is made up of 15 amino acids. J gave up 0 bases and V 3 bases, and 1 base lay outside the gene matches. CDR3 in amino acids: CASSGGLADQETQYF. CDR3 nucleotide sequence: TGTGCCAGCAGCGGGGGACTAGCGGACCAAGAGACCCAGTACTTC.

This chain connects TRBV4-2 to TRBJ2-7; TRBD2 matches at 9 bases. Germline CDR1 LGHNA, CDR2 YNFKEQ. The trim removed 3 bases at V and 10 bases at J, leaving 1 base unmatched. The CDR3 totals 11 residues. CDR3: CASSHSGSQYF. The CDR3 nucleotides read TGTGCCAGCAGCCATAGCGGGAGCCAGTACTTC.

The rearrangement links TRBV7-9 to TRBJ2-1; no clear D. Germline V gene lookup returns CDR1 SEHNR and CDR2 FQNEAQ (reference sequence). The V and J ends lost 4 bases and 14 bases respectively, with 21 bases between them. There are 14 residues in the CDR3. CDR3 residues: CASSWAENPPEKFF. The CDR3, as DNA: TGTGCCAGCAGCTGGGCCGAAAATCCGCCCGAAAAGTTCTTC.

This chain uses TRBV2 with TRBJ2-3; D unclear. V was pared by 3 bases and J by 0 bases, with 7 bases between. CDR1 and CDR2 (germline): SNHLY, FYNNEI. The length of the CDR3 is 14 residues. The CDR3 here is CASSELLSTDTQYF. CDR3 nucleotides: TGTGCCAGCAGTGAGCTTCTAAGCACAGATACGCAGTATTTT.

The CDR3 spells CASSGYRGMEQYF. The CDR3 nucleotides are TGTGCCAGTAGTGGGTACAGGGGAATGGAGCAGTACTTC. The chain is built from TRBV19 and TRBJ2-7; TRBD1 matches 7 bases. J gave up 7 bases and V 5 bases, and 8 bases lay outside the gene matches. This CDR3 comprises 13 residues. The germline V gene has CDR1 LNHDA and CDR2 SQIVND (reference sequence).

This clone was seen more than once but under ten times. V gene TRBV21-1 combines with J gene TRBJ2-7; the table's D call TRBD1 went unverified against the DNA. TRBV21-1 represents a pseudogene. CDR3 length: 22 amino acids. CDR3 protein: CASSKRDRALSEAGVSSYEQYF. The CDR3 DNA is TGTGCCAGCAGCAAAAGGGACAGGGCTTTGTCGGAAGCGGGAGTATCGTCCTACGAGCAGTACTTC.

This chain joins TRBV5-6 and TRBJ2-1; 7 bases match TRBD2. Trimming removed 4 bases from V and 9 bases from J; junction bases left unmatched: 10. In germline, CDR1 is SGHDT, CDR2 YYEEEE. The CDR3 contains 14 residues. The DNA for the CDR3 is TGTGCCAGCAGCCCTGGAGGGAGGGAGTTTGAGCAGTTCTTC. This translates into CASSPGGREFEQFF.

This sequence joins TRBV9 and TRBJ1-5; D is unclear. Looked up from germline, CDR1 is SGDLS and CDR2 is YYNGEE. This CDR3 contains 13 residues. Between the trimmed V and J ends, which lost 4 bases and 6 bases, there was a span of 11 bases. CDR3 protein: CASSTSEGQPQHF. CDR3 DNA: TGTGCCAGCAGCACATCCGAGGGTCAGCCCCAGCATTTT.

The chain is built from TRBV19 and TRBJ1-1, with 7 bases lining up with TRBD1. This CDR3 is built from 13 residues. Trimming at V came to 7 bases and at J to 1 base, leaving 3 bases not matched to a gene. From germline, CDR1 is LNHDA and CDR2 SQIVND (reference sequence). The CDR3 here is CASKGAGNTEAFF. In DNA form, the CDR3 reads TGTGCCAGTAAGGGGGCAGGGAACACTGAAGCTTTCTTT.

The chain links TRBV18 to TRBJ1-5; TRBD1 matches 9 bases. The CDR3 is 15 amino acids. Germline loops: CDR1 KGHSH, CDR2 LQKENI. With 4 bases clipped from V and 0 bases from J, the junction kept 1 base outside the gene matches. The CDR3 coding sequence is TGTGCCAGCTCACGGACAGGGGCTAGCAATCAGCCCCAGCATTTT. Its protein is CASSRTGASNQPQHF.